The 32 T cell receptor beta chains reported below all come from one sample, sequenced in a study of OX40 agonist ivuxolimab in advanced cancers. This table comes from immunoSEQ multiplex PCR, and its TCRdb copy is limited to in-frame clones, with some not included. The repertoire includes about 76,000 clones, roughly 85% of them detected once, and approximately 0.61% sits in the top ten. The sequenced sample was CD4+ or CD8+ T cells sorted from blood, obtained in a trial of the OX40 agonist ivuxolimab. Every receptor here comes from an adult with an advanced solid tumor such as melanoma, head and neck, liver or kidney cancer.

Worth noting for this clone: Other DNA sequences of this sample code for an identical CDR3. The V and J genes are TRBV6-4 and TRBJ2-1, with D uncertain. CDR3 length: 13 amino acids. From germline, CDR1 is MRHNA and CDR2 SNTAGT. With 1 base removed from V and 5 bases from J, the gap between germline ends came to 6 bases. CDR3 DNA: TGTGCCAGCAGTGACTGGGAAAACAATGAGCAGTTCTTC. This translates into CASSDWENNEQFF.

A single count supports this clone. The DNA of the CDR3 is TGTGCCAGCAGCTTAGTTGCGGGTAACACTGAAGCTTTCTTT. The encoded protein is CASSLVAGNTEAFF. The rearrangement links TRBV7-8 to TRBJ1-1; no firm D call. CDR1 and CDR2 (germline): SGHVS, FQNEAQ. The CDR3 is made up of 14 amino acids. With 1 base removed from V and 2 bases from J, the gap between germline ends came to 8 bases.

The chain is built from TRBV6-5 and TRBJ1-2, with 7 bases aligning to TRBD1. V shed 2 bases, J shed 2 bases, and the junction held 5 bases outside the gene matches. Germline V gene lookup returns CDR1 MNHEY and CDR2 SVGAGI. This CDR3 is built from 15 residues. The CDR3 coding sequence is TGTGCCAGCAGTTACGCTACGGGACAGAACTATGGCTACACCTTC. Its protein product is CASSYATGQNYGYTF.

The CDR3 DNA sequence: TGTGCCATCAGTGAGTCTGGGCGGGAAAATCAGCCCCAGCATTTT. It is translated as CAISESGRENQPQHF. The genes are TRBV10-3 and TRBJ1-5; no clear D gene. Germline assignment: CDR1 ENHRY and CDR2 SYGVKD. The CDR3 loop spans 15 amino acids. V lost 0 bases and J 4 bases, leaving 10 bases between the germline ends.

This chain uses TRBV5-4 with TRBJ2-7; 9 bases agree with TRBD1. This CDR3 region has 14 residues. V shed 2 bases, J shed 7 bases, and the junction held 7 bases outside the gene matches. CDR1 SGHNT and CDR2 YYREEE come from the germline V gene (reference sequence). This CDR3 reads CASSFRDRVSEQYF. The CDR3 DNA reads as TGTGCCAGCAGCTTCAGGGACAGGGTTTCGGAGCAGTACTTC.

V gene TRBV19 combines with J gene TRBJ2-1; 10 bases fit TRBD2. The CDR3 consists of 15 residues. Per the germline V gene, CDR1 is LNHDA and CDR2 is SQIVND (reference sequence). V gave up 5 bases and J gave up 8 bases; unmatched junction bases: 9. CDR3 sequence reads: CASSFQRGGVDEQFF. The CDR3 region has the DNA TGTGCCAGTAGTTTCCAGCGGGGGGGCGTAGATGAGCAGTTCTTC. Looking up the rest from reference TRBV19 and TRBJ2-1 gives the full variable domain: DGGITQSPKYLFRKEGQNVTLSCEQNLNHDAMYWYRQDPGQGLRLIYYSQIVNDFQKGDIAEGYSVSREKKESFPLTVTSAQKNPTAFYLCASSFQRGGVDEQFFGPGTRLTVL.

The chain carries TRBV7-8 and TRBJ1-2; D is unclear. V lost 3 bases to trimming and J lost 2 bases, with 10 bases between them. The CDR3 extends over 14 amino acids. In germline, CDR1 is SGHVS, CDR2 FQNEAQ. CDR3 sequence reads: CASSFMVGNYGYTF. CDR3 sequence (DNA): TGTGCCAGCAGCTTTATGGTAGGAAACTATGGCTACACCTTC. Combining the CDR3 with reference TRBV7-8 and TRBJ1-2 gives the whole variable domain GAGVSQSPRYKVAKRGQDVALRCDPISGHVSLFWYQQALGQGPEFLTYFQNEAQLDKSGLPSDRFFAERPEGSVSTLKIQRTQQEDSAVYLCASSFMVGNYGYTFGSGTRLTVV.

The table lists this clone with a count of one. This rearrangement joins TRBV29-1 to TRBJ1-1; D is unclear. CDR3 size: 13 residues. Per germline, CDR1 SQVTM and CDR2 ANQGSEA. V lost 8 bases and J lost 10, with 23 bases in between. Here the CDR3 reads CSSQTDQSGLAFF. The CDR3 DNA reads as TGCAGCTCTCAGACGGACCAGAGCGGATTAGCTTTCTTT.

The J gene is TRBJ1-5, the V gene TRBV30, with 7 bases identical to TRBD1. J was trimmed by 5 bases and V by 6 bases; bases with no gene match: 16. The CDR3 is 16 residues long. The germline CDR1 and CDR2 sequences are GTSNPN and SVGIG (reference sequence). The CDR3 coding sequence is TGTGCCTGTCAATGGGGGGACAGTAGCGGGCATCAGCCCCAGCATTTT. Its protein is CACQWGDSSGHQPQHF.

The chain employs TRBV2 and TRBJ2-7, with TRBD2 as a possible D gene (6 bases). V dropped 4 bases and J dropped 5 bases, with 12 bases sitting between them. The CDR3 covers 13 residues. The V gene's germline CDR1 is SNHLY and CDR2 FYNNEI. CDR3 sequence: CASSADGGHEQYF. CDR3 nucleotide sequence: TGTGCCAGCAGTGCCGACGGAGGGCACGAGCAGTACTTC.

The chain employs TRBV18 and TRBJ1-5, with D possibly being TRBD1 (5 bases). V was shortened by 3 bases and J by 6 bases, with 12 bases between the two germline ends. The CDR3 totals 14 residues. The germline gives CDR1 KGHSH, CDR2 LQKENI. CDR3 protein: CASSPQGISQPQHF. The DNA for the CDR3 is TGTGCCAGCTCACCTCAGGGTATTAGTCAGCCCCAGCATTTT.

The CDR3 loop is CASSLAGRGLHSNIQYF. The CDR3 DNA is TGCGCCAGCAGCTTGGCTGGTAGGGGGCTTCACAGCAACATTCAGTACTTC. The J gene is TRBJ2-4, the V gene TRBV5-1; 7 bases align to TRBD1. Germline CDR1 is SGHRS and CDR2 is YFSETQ. The CDR3 loop spans 17 amino acids. Trimming removed 0 bases from V and 7 bases from J; junction bases left unmatched: 13.

This clone turned up a few times. The CDR3 nucleotides are TGCGCCAGCAGCCAAGATATCGGGCAGAATGGCTACACCTTC. Amino acid sequence: CASSQDIGQNGYTF. The rearrangement links TRBV4-1 to TRBJ1-2; D is uncertain. The CDR3 consists of 14 residues. Germline V gene sequence: CDR1 MGHRA, CDR2 YSYEKL. V was cut by 0 bases and J by 6 bases, with 11 bases left in between.

The V and J genes are TRBV18 and TRBJ2-3; D uncertain. This CDR3 spans 13 amino acids. In germline, CDR1 is KGHSH, CDR2 LQKENI. V lost 4 bases and J lost 2, with 7 bases in between. The DNA for the CDR3 is TGTGCCAGCTCACAGGGAAACACAGATACGCAGTATTTT. It translates to CASSQGNTDTQYF. The variable domain in full, with the rest retrieved from reference TRBV18 and TRBJ2-3, is NAGVMQNPRHLVRRRGQEARLRCSPMKGHSHVYWYRQLPEEGLKFMVYLQKENIIDESGMPKERFSAEFPKEGPSILRIQQVVRGDSAAYFCASSQGNTDTQYFGPGTRLTVL.

J is TRBJ1-4 and V is TRBV19, with D tentatively TRBD1 (5 bases). Germline V gene data show CDR1 as LNHDA and CDR2 as SQIVND (reference sequence). Trimming cost V 3 bases and J 6 bases, with 11 bases left between them. The CDR3 runs 14 residues. The CDR3 here is CASSIGTGYEKLFF. DNA of the CDR3: TGTGCCAGTAGTATCGGCACAGGATATGAAAAACTGTTTTTT.

The chain links TRBV4-2 to TRBJ2-7; D assignment may be TRBD1 or TRBD2 (5 bases each). Germline V gene lookup returns CDR1 LGHNA and CDR2 YNFKEQ. The CDR3 spans 13 residues. V dropped 0 bases and J dropped 11 bases, with 14 bases sitting between them. The CDR3 coding sequence is TGTGCCAGCAGCCAAGATCAGGACGGGACGGAGTACTTC. This encodes CASSQDQDGTEYF.

CDR3 region: CASSTNRVWTF. In DNA form, the CDR3 reads TGTGCCAGCAGCACAAACAGGGTGTGGACCTTC. The rearrangement links TRBV7-2 to TRBJ1-2; tentative D call: TRBD1 (6 bases). The V and J ends lost 5 bases and 14 bases respectively, with 15 bases between them. Germline CDR1 is SGHTA and CDR2 is FQGNSA. The CDR3 has 11 amino acids.

V is TRBV5-1 and J is TRBJ2-1; weak D call: TRBD2 (6 bases). CDR3 size: 12 residues. Deletions cut 6 bases from V and 8 bases from J, with 12 bases between. Germline V gives CDR1 SGHRS, CDR2 YFSETQ. The CDR3 coding sequence is TGCGCCAGCACCCCCTCGGGGGATGAGCAGTTCTTC. This codes for CASTPSGDEQFF.

The CDR3 DNA sequence: TGTGCCAGCAGTTCCAGGGTCTACGGCTACACCTTC. Residues: CASSSRVYGYTF. The rearrangement uses TRBV6-5 and TRBJ1-2, with a tentative D call TRBD1 (5 bases). This CDR3 has 12 residues. Trimming stripped 4 bases from V and 8 bases from J, with 11 bases between. Per the germline V gene, CDR1 is MNHEY and CDR2 is SVGAGI.

This clone was counted only a few times. The V gene is TRBV11-2, the J gene TRBJ1-2, with D possibly being TRBD1 (6 bases). V dropped 4 bases and J dropped 8 bases, with 23 bases sitting between them. The CDR3 covers 16 residues. Germline CDR1 reads SGHAT; CDR2 reads FQNNGV. The CDR3 sequence is CASSSLTGKLYVGYTF. CDR3 coding DNA: TGTGCCAGCAGCTCCTTGACAGGAAAACTCTATGTGGGCTACACCTTC. The entire variable domain, with the rest obtained from reference TRBV11-2 and TRBJ1-2, is as follows: EAGVAQSPRYKIIEKRQSVAFWCNPISGHATLYWYQQILGQGPKLLIQFQNNGVVDDSQLPKDRFSAERLKGVDSTLKIQPAKLEDSAVYLCASSSLTGKLYVGYTFGSGTRLTVV.

The genes are TRBV2 and TRBJ1-3; D is uncertain. V lost 5 bases, J lost 0 bases, and 8 bases lay in between. This CDR3 region has 14 residues. From germline, CDR1 is SNHLY and CDR2 FYNNEI. CDR3 amino acids: CASSIGNSGNTIYF. DNA of the CDR3: TGTGCCAGCAGTATTGGGAACTCTGGAAACACCATATATTTT.

The chain employs TRBV11-2 and TRBJ2-3; a weak D match, TRBD2 (7 bases). Trimming stripped 1 base from V and 8 bases from J, with 10 bases between. This CDR3 is built from 13 residues. Germline V gives CDR1 SGHAT, CDR2 FQNNGV. The CDR3 region is CASSLGGGGTQYF. The CDR3 DNA is TGTGCCAGCAGCTTAGGAGGGGGGGGTACGCAGTATTTT.

This clone was detected only once. This chain uses TRBV7-2 with TRBJ2-7, with 8 nucleotides matching TRBD1. The CDR3 contains 12 residues. J lost 6 bases, V lost 5 bases, and 3 bases had no gene match. CDR1 and CDR2 (germline): SGHTA, FQGNSA. CDR3 bases: TGTGCCAGCAGCACGACAGGGGTCGAGCAGTACTTC. Its protein product is CASSTTGVEQYF.

The chain combines TRBV5-1 with TRBJ1-1; D unresolved. Trimming cost V 5 bases and J 1 base, with 9 bases left between them. CDR1 and CDR2 from the germline V gene are SGHRS and YFSETQ. This CDR3 has 13 amino acids. CDR3 DNA sequence: TGCGCCAGCAGATACCCCCCGAACACTGAAGCTTTCTTT. Its translation: CASRYPPNTEAFF.

V gene TRBV7-2 combines with J gene TRBJ2-1; D not resolved. Trimming pared 3 bases from V and 3 bases from J, leaving 0 bases between. The CDR3 runs to 11 residues. CDR1 SGHTA and CDR2 FQGNSA come from the germline V gene. CDR3 sequence reads: CASSFYNEQFF. CDR3 DNA: TGTGCCAGCAGCTTCTACAATGAGCAGTTCTTC.

The chain uses TRBV14 and TRBJ1-4; possibly TRBD1 for D (5 bases). The CDR3 is 13 residues long. V was cut by 7 bases and J by 10 bases, with 16 bases left in between. The germline CDR1 and CDR2 sequences are SGHDN and FVKESK. The DNA of the CDR3 is TGTGCCAGCACCCAGACCACGGGGGGAAAACTGTTTTTT. Protein sequence: CASTQTTGGKLFF.

This clone was seen only a few times. This sequence joins TRBV19 and TRBJ1-6, with D perhaps TRBD1 (6 bases). The CDR3 has 14 amino acids. The ends were cut back, 9 bases at V and 8 bases at J, with 17 bases in the middle. The germline V gene encodes CDR1 LNHDA and CDR2 SQIVND (reference sequence). The DNA for the CDR3 is TGTGCCAGCCGATGGGGGGCCAGGGATTCACCCCTCCACTTT. Translating gives CASRWGARDSPLHF.

This clone was counted once. The chain uses TRBV7-9 and TRBJ1-1; perhaps TRBD1 as D (6 bases). Germline V gene sequence: CDR1 SEHNR, CDR2 FQNEAQ (reference sequence). V was shortened by 1 base and J by 1 base, with 10 bases between the two germline ends. The CDR3 runs to 15 residues. The DNA of the CDR3 is TGTGCCAGCAGCTTAGGAGGGGGGACGAACACTGAAGCTTTCTTT. Its protein product is CASSLGGGTNTEAFF.

This chain connects TRBV28 to TRBJ1-4, with D hard to call. Trimming shortened V by 2 bases and J by 0 bases, and 13 bases separated the two germline ends. The V gene's germline CDR1 is MDHEN and CDR2 SYDVKM. The CDR3 spans 17 residues. CDR3 protein: CASSLTVTASTNEKLFF. Written as DNA, the CDR3 is TGTGCCAGCAGTTTAACAGTTACGGCGTCAACTAATGAAAAACTGTTTTTT. Based on the CDR3 plus reference TRBV28 and TRBJ1-4, the full variable domain is DVKVTQSSRYLVKRTGEKVFLECVQDMDHENMFWYRQDPGLGLRLIYFSYDVKMKEKGDIPEGYSVSREKKERFSLILESASTNQTSMYLCASSLTVTASTNEKLFFGSGTQLSVL.

CDR3 sequence (DNA): TGCGCCAGCAGCCAATCGACAGCCCGAACTGAAGCTTTCTTT. Encoded protein: CASSQSTARTEAFF. J is TRBJ1-1 and V is TRBV5-1; tentative D call: TRBD1 (5 bases). V lost 4 bases to trimming and J lost 5 bases, with 15 bases between them. The length of the CDR3 is 14 residues. From germline, CDR1 is SGHRS and CDR2 YFSETQ.

The chain is built from TRBV10-3 and TRBJ2-7; TRBD2 might be the D (6 bases). V gave up 6 bases and J gave up 7 bases, with 16 bases separating them. CDR1 ENHRY and CDR2 SYGVKD come from the germline V gene. CDR3 length: 13 amino acids. The CDR3 sequence is CAISKGTSQEQYF. The CDR3 coding sequence is TGTGCCATCAGCAAAGGGACTTCTCAGGAGCAGTACTTC.

V and J are TRBV12-5 and TRBJ1-4; weak D call: TRBD1 (6 bases). Germline CDR1 reads LGHNT; CDR2 reads FRNRAP. Between the trimmed V and J ends, which lost 5 bases and 7 bases, there was a span of 14 bases. This CDR3 has 14 residues. The CDR3 loop is CASGAGDGVEKLFF. The CDR3 DNA is TGTGCTAGTGGTGCAGGGGATGGAGTTGAAAAACTGTTTTTT.